The TCR beta chain under discussion was sequenced for a study of T cells in localized non-small cell lung cancer. Study outcomes and limitations: Adjacent lung held a median around 58 of the top 100 tumor clones. There was an association of higher blood T cell density with longer overall survival. It was uninvolved adjacent lung that showed the highest T cell clonality, exceeding tumor.

V lost 5 bases and J lost 5; bases outside the gene matches: 8. The V gene's germline CDR1 is SEHNR and CDR2 FQNEAQ (reference sequence). CDR3 length: 15 residues. Of note for this clone: As yet, its antigen is unknown.

Repertoires were generated with immunoSEQ multiplex PCR, while TCRdb's copy carries only in-frame clones and drops some. The table shows around 35,000 clones, with 93% occurring only once. The chain recombines TRBV7-9 with TRBJ2-5; 10 bases fit TRBD1. This material consisted of peripheral blood, taken before any cancer treatment. The clonotype originates from a female donor older than 55 with stage I lung adenocarcinoma. The CDR3 DNA sequence: TGTGCCAGCAGCAAAGGGACAGGGGTTGGGGAGACCCAGTACTTC. It codes for CASSKGTGVGETQYF.